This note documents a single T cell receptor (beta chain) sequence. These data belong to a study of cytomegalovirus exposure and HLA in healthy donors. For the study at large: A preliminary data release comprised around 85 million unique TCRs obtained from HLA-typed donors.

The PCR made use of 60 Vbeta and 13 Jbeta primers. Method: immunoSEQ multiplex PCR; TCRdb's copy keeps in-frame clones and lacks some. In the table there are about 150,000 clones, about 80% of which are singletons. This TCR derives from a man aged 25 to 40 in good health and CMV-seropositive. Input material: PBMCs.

The CDR3 loop reads CASSFRDRETTQYF. CDR3 nucleotides: TGTGCCAGCAGCTTCCGGGACAGGGAAACTACGCAGTACTTC. The V call is TRBV5-5, the J call TRBJ2-7, with 9 bases identical to TRBD1. The germline V gene has CDR1 SGHKS and CDR2 YYEKEE (reference sequence). The CDR3 loop spans 14 amino acids. Germline trimming cut 2 bases from V and 9 bases from J; bases unmatched to any gene: 9.